In its sample, the clone carrying this T cell receptor (beta chain) was seen many times. Its specificity is not known. These data are taken from a study of neurological immune-mediated disorders. As healthy controls, volunteers from a blood bank in Maryland, USA, were used. Each sorted-subset library came from 900,000 to 1,000,000 CD4+ or CD8+ T cells. The length of the CDR3 is 16 residues. Per germline, CDR1 LNHNV and CDR2 YYDKDF (reference sequence). Trimming pared 0 bases from V and 2 bases from J, leaving 13 bases between. Study outcomes and limitations: Patients with HTLV-1-associated myelopathy showed the most TCR clonal expansion. Those with multiple sclerosis showed the least, falling below healthy controls.

The authors made cDNA by 5'RACE with 10-nucleotide random UMIs. TCRdb called the 5' RACE reads again in MiXCR, with one record for every CDR3 protein. The table includes roughly 44,000 distinct CDR3 sequences, about 6% detected once. This TCR was recovered from a woman aged 40 to 49 in good health. V is TRBV15 and J is TRBJ1-2; maybe TRBD1 (5 bases). Sequencing was done on a sample of CD4+ T cells from blood. The CDR3 protein is CATSRDFRGGNYGYTF. In DNA, the CDR3 is TGTGCCACCAGCAGAGATTTCCGCGGGGGGAACTATGGCTACACCTTC.